The clone carrying this T cell receptor (beta chain) was detected many times. At one end the junction does not follow the germline gene, possibly because of a read error. TCRdb reprocessed the RT-PCR reads via MiXCR and lists one record per CDR3 protein. The sample includes around 570,000 distinct CDR3 sequences, about 11% of them seen just once. The sample is drawn from a study of response to subunit inactivated influenza vaccine. Germline V gene lookup returns CDR1 SSHAT and CDR2 FNYEAQ (reference sequence). This CDR3 comprises 14 residues. In addition, the sample was reused for a study of T cells expressing NK-cell markers. From that paper: Beta-chain TCR cDNA was generated via 5'RACE template switching with UMIs.

The genes are TRBV7-7 and TRBJ2-3, with unresolved D. The clonotype comes from a man aged 50-60 years who received an inactivated influenza vaccine. The sequences come from PBMCs from blood, collected on the day of vaccination. The DNA for the CDR3 is TGTGCTAGCAGCTTGGACGGGCTGATGAATACGCAGTATTTT. This sequence encodes CASSLDGLMNTQYF.